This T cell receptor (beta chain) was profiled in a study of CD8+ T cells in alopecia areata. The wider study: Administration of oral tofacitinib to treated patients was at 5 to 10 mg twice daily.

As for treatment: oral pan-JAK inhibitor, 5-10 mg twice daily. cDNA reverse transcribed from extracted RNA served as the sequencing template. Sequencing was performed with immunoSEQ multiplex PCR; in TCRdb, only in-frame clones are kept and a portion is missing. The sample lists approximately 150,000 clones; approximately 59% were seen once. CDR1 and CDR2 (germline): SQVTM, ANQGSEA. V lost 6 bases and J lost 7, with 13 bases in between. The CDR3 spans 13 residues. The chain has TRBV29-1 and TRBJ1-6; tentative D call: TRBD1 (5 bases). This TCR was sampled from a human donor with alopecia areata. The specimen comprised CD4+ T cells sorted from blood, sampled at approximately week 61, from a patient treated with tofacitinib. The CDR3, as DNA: TGCAGCGTCAGAGGGGCAGGGAATTCACCCCTCCACTTT. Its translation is CSVRGAGNSPLHF.